What follows are 4 T cell receptor beta chains derived from one specimen sequenced in a study of cytomegalovirus exposure and HLA in healthy donors. In the PCR, 60 Vbeta and 13 Jbeta primers were used. Some clones are missing from TCRdb's copy, which holds only in-frame ones; the method was immunoSEQ multiplex PCR. This table holds some 120,000 clones, roughly two thirds found once. The sample consisted of PBMCs. Receptors were obtained from a man aged 25-45 years in good health and CMV-seropositive.

V is TRBV6-5 and J is TRBJ2-7, with D perhaps matching TRBD2 (5 bases). Trimming cost V 6 bases and J 0 bases, with 12 bases left between them. Germline V gives CDR1 MNHEY, CDR2 SVGAGI. This CDR3 contains 14 residues. The CDR3 nucleotides read TGTGCCAGCAGCAAGCGGACCTCCTCCTACGAGCAGTACTTC. Its protein product is CASSKRTSSYEQYF.

The gene calls are TRBV25-1 and TRBJ1-1; D remains unclear. Per the germline V gene, CDR1 is MGHDK and CDR2 is SYGVNS. The CDR3 extends over 13 amino acids. V was cut by 5 bases and J by 5 bases, with 12 bases left in between. The CDR3 spells CASSSQFGTEAFF. The CDR3, as DNA: TGTGCCAGCAGTTCCCAATTCGGTACTGAAGCTTTCTTT. Full variable domain (remainder filled in from reference TRBV25-1 and TRBJ1-1): EADIYQTPRYLVIGTGKKITLECSQTMGHDKMYWYQQDPGMELHLIHYSYGVNSTEKGDLSSESTVSRIRTEHFPLTLESARPSHTSQYLCASSSQFGTEAFFGQGTRLTVV.

The chain joins TRBV28 to TRBJ2-7; no reliable D call. Trimming left V 5 bases short and J 5 bases short, with 19 bases between. The germline V gene has CDR1 MDHEN and CDR2 SYDVKM. CDR3 length: 15 residues. CDR3: CASSNSEPAKNEQYF. In DNA, the CDR3 is TGTGCCAGCAGTAACTCGGAGCCTGCTAAAAACGAGCAGTACTTC.

Only a few counts were recorded for this clone. The J gene is TRBJ2-2, the V gene TRBV6-9; a possible D gene is TRBD1 (8 bases). The V end was cut by 0 bases, the J end by 3 bases, with 17 bases between. Germline CDR1 and CDR2: MNHGY and SVAAGI. The CDR3 sequence is 18 residues long. The CDR3 region is CASSYSGNRGRDTGELFF. The DNA for the CDR3 is TGTGCCAGCAGTTATTCGGGAAACAGGGGGAGGGACACCGGGGAGCTGTTTTTT.